These 30 T cell receptor beta chains came from one sample sequenced in a study of identical twins. TCRdb analysed the 5' RACE reads with MiXCR anew, one entry per CDR3 protein. The sample lists 200,000 to 250,000 distinct CDR3 sequences, approximately 7% occurring once. These data also featured in a second study, about yellow fever vaccine responses in identical twins.

The sample consisted of memory (CD45RO+) T cells sorted from blood. Receptors originate from a woman aged 18-30 years in good health.

V usage is TRBV6-5 and J usage is TRBJ2-2; D is possibly TRBD2 (5 bases). Trimming removed 7 bases from V and 5 bases from J, with 17 bases in between. The germline CDR1 and CDR2 sequences are MNHEY and SVGAGI. The CDR3 is 15 residues long. The CDR3 DNA follows: TGTGCCAGCATTAGAGGAGAGACGGGGACCGGGGAGCTGTTTTTT. This sequence encodes CASIRGETGTGELFF.

This clonotype was detected only a few times. The chain carries TRBV5-6 and TRBJ2-7; possibly TRBD2 for D (7 bases). This CDR3 has 16 amino acids. V lost 3 bases to trimming and J lost 1 base, with 17 bases between them. CDR1 is SGHDT, CDR2 YYEEEE, per germline. The CDR3 bases are TGTGCCAGCAGCTCCACCAAGGGGGGGGGATCCTACGAGCAGTACTTC. Protein sequence: CASSSTKGGGSYEQYF. The whole variable domain, filled in from reference TRBV5-6 and TRBJ2-7, reads DAGVTQSPTHLIKTRGQQVTLRCSPKSGHDTVSWYQQALGQGPQFIFQYYEEEERQRGNFPDRFSGHQFPNYSSELNVNALLLGDSALYLCASSSTKGGGSYEQYFGPGTRLTVT.

The V call is TRBV10-3, the J call TRBJ1-2, with D possibly TRBD1 on 5 matching bases. This CDR3 region has 15 residues. Germline V lookup: CDR1 ENHRY, CDR2 SYGVKD. V was cut by 4 bases and J by 4 bases, with 16 bases left in between. The CDR3 region has the DNA TGTGCCATCAGTGGTGACAGTCGCGCCTTCTATGGCTACACCTTC. The encoded protein is CAISGDSRAFYGYTF.

The CDR3 loop is CASTSDPGAAYEQYF. The CDR3 DNA reads TGTGCCAGCACCTCAGATCCGGGGGCGGCTTACGAGCAGTACTTC. The gene calls are TRBV11-2 and TRBJ2-7; D may match TRBD1 or TRBD2 (6 bases each). The CDR3 loop spans 15 amino acids. Trimming pared 7 bases from V and 4 bases from J, leaving 20 bases between. Germline V lookup: CDR1 SGHAT, CDR2 FQNNGV.

V and J are TRBV10-2 and TRBJ1-6; D is unclear. V lost 2 bases and J lost 4, with 3 bases in between. The length of the CDR3 is 13 residues. Germline V gene data show CDR1 as WSHSY and CDR2 as SAAADI. CDR3 protein: CASSESYNSPLHF. In DNA, the CDR3 is TGCGCCAGCAGTGAGAGTTATAATTCACCCCTCCACTTT.

The chain carries TRBV5-8 and TRBJ2-1, with 10 bases aligning to TRBD2. The CDR3 sequence is 14 residues long. The V gene's germline CDR1 is SGHTS and CDR2 YDEGEE. V dropped 7 bases and J dropped 4; count of bases not matched to a gene: 5. The CDR3 nucleotides read TGTGCCAGCGTGCTAGCGGGAGTGTACAATGAGCAGTTCTTC. Its translation: CASVLAGVYNEQFF.

This clonotype was seen repeatedly, ten times or more. The J gene is TRBJ1-2, the V gene TRBV4-1; D perhaps matches TRBD1 (6 bases). The CDR3 extends over 16 amino acids. The germline V and J ends were trimmed by 1 base and 4 bases, with 16 bases remaining between them. The V gene's germline CDR1 is MGHRA and CDR2 YSYEKL. In DNA, the CDR3 is TGCGCCAGCAGCCAAGTGGTGACAGGCGACCCCTATGGCTACACCTTC. Amino acid sequence: CASSQVVTGDPYGYTF.

The chain joins TRBV4-1 to TRBJ2-5; no firm D call. The CDR3 extends over 13 amino acids. The V and J ends lost 2 bases and 4 bases respectively, with 8 bases between them. CDR1 MGHRA and CDR2 YSYEKL come from the germline V gene. CDR3 bases: TGCGCCAGCAGCCAACATAGAGGAGAGACCCAGTACTTC. Residues: CASSQHRGETQYF.

CDR3 region: CASSQAHSPLYEQYF. In DNA, the CDR3 is TGCGCCAGCAGCCAAGCCCACTCACCTCTCTACGAGCAGTACTTC. This chain joins TRBV4-1 and TRBJ2-7; D not resolved. V was clipped by 1 base and J by 3 bases, with 13 bases between them. From germline, CDR1 is MGHRA and CDR2 YSYEKL. The CDR3 sequence is 15 residues long.

This clonotype has ten or more counts. This rearrangement joins TRBV20-1 to TRBJ2-3; 12 bases fit TRBD2. The CDR3 is 17 residues long. Trimming removed 1 base from V and 2 bases from J; junction bases left unmatched: 7. Germline lookup yields CDR1 DFQATT and CDR2 SNEGSKA (reference sequence). CDR3 sequence: CSARGASGRANTDTQYF. As DNA, the CDR3 is TGCAGTGCTAGAGGGGCTAGCGGGAGGGCAAACACAGATACGCAGTATTTT.

At least ten counts were recorded for this clonotype. The chain couples TRBV2 to TRBJ2-3; possible D gene TRBD2, 6 bases. The CDR3 spans 16 residues. Trimming stripped 2 bases from V and 4 bases from J, with 16 bases between. Germline V gives CDR1 SNHLY, CDR2 FYNNEI. CDR3: CASSEFAPGAADTQYF. The CDR3 DNA follows: TGTGCCAGCAGTGAATTCGCCCCGGGAGCCGCAGATACGCAGTATTTT.

This clonotype was detected ten times or more. DNA for the CDR3: TGCGCCAGCGGGGGAGTAGGCTTCCTTAGCACAGATACGCAGTATTTT. This gives the protein CASGGVGFLSTDTQYF. The chain employs TRBV4-1 and TRBJ2-3, with D perhaps matching TRBD1 or TRBD2 (5 bases each). The V end lost 8 bases, the J end lost 0 bases, and 18 bases lay between the germline ends. CDR1 and CDR2 (germline): MGHRA, YSYEKL. The CDR3 sequence is 16 residues long.

The V and J genes are TRBV28 and TRBJ2-2, with 9 bases that match TRBD2. Unmatched junction bases numbered 6, after V lost 5 bases and J lost 5 bases. The CDR3 spans 15 residues. In germline, CDR1 is MDHEN, CDR2 SYDVKM. As DNA, the CDR3 is TGTGCCAGCAGTGCGGGGGGGCCGTGGACCGGGGAGCTGTTTTTT. It specifies CASSAGGPWTGELFF.

This clonotype was detected many times. CDR3 coding DNA: TGTGCCAGCAGTCAACGGACAGGAGCCGAAAAACTGTTTTTT. This gives the protein CASSQRTGAEKLFF. This chain uses TRBV12-3 or TRBV12-4 with TRBJ1-4; 7 nucleotides line up with TRBD1. V lost 5 bases to trimming and J lost 8 bases; unmatched junction nucleotides: 8. The CDR3 has 14 amino acids.

This clonotype has a handful of counts. V usage is TRBV9 and J usage is TRBJ2-7, with 14 bases fitting TRBD2. Losses at the gene ends were 1 base for V and 7 bases for J; bases not matched to a gene: 4. This CDR3 spans 15 amino acids. CDR1 is SGDLS, CDR2 YYNGEE, per germline. CDR3 nucleotide sequence: TGTGCCAGCAGCGTAAGCGGGACTAGCGGGAGAGAGCAGTACTTC. This gives the protein CASSVSGTSGREQYF.

This clonotype was picked up a small number of times. The V call is TRBV10-2, the J call TRBJ2-1, with D unclear. V lost 2 bases and J lost 9, with 5 bases in between. CDR3 length equals 11 residues. In germline, CDR1 is WSHSY, CDR2 SAAADI. The DNA for the CDR3 is TGCGCCAGCAGTGAGAGTGGTGAGCAGTTCTTC. Its protein product is CASSESGEQFF.

This clonotype has a handful of counts. The V gene is TRBV11-2, the J gene TRBJ2-6; 8 bases line up with TRBD1. This CDR3 has 19 residues. J lost 2 bases, V lost 5 bases, and 14 bases had no gene match. Germline V gene data show CDR1 as SGHAT and CDR2 as FQNNGV. The CDR3 is CASSHVGQGASPGANVLTF. CDR3 nucleotides: TGTGCCAGCAGCCACGTAGGGCAGGGGGCGTCGCCTGGGGCCAACGTCCTGACTTTC.

The chain combines TRBV28 with TRBJ2-5; 8 bases fit TRBD1. Trimming removed 2 bases from V and 1 base from J; junction bases left unmatched: 9. This CDR3 spans 17 amino acids. Looked up from germline, CDR1 is MDHEN and CDR2 is SYDVKM. CDR3 protein: CASSLVPGGASQETQYF. The CDR3 region has the DNA TGTGCCAGCAGTTTAGTTCCAGGGGGCGCCTCCCAAGAGACCCAGTACTTC.

This clonotype was seen a few times. This chain links TRBV20-1 with TRBJ2-5, with TRBD2 matching over 8 bases. V shed 1 base and J 1 base; nucleotides not matched to a gene: 11. The CDR3 extends over 17 amino acids. CDR1 DFQATT and CDR2 SNEGSKA come from the germline V gene (reference sequence). Written as DNA, the CDR3 is TGCAGTGCTAGAGTAGATCGGCTAGCGGGTCCCCAAGAGACCCAGTACTTC. Its translation: CSARVDRLAGPQETQYF.

This clonotype appeared a few times. J is TRBJ2-7 and V is TRBV28; tentatively, D is TRBD1 (6 bases). Trimming cost V 7 bases and J 1 base, with 17 bases left between them. The CDR3 has 15 residues. Germline V CDR1 and CDR2: MDHEN, SYDVKM. The CDR3 nucleotides read TGTGCCAGCACCCTCCTCGGGACACCATCCTACGAGCAGTACGTC. This encodes CASTLLGTPSYEQYV.

This clonotype came up many times. The V gene is TRBV18, the J gene TRBJ2-7; D is perhaps TRBD2 (6 bases). V was shortened by 8 bases and J by 4 bases, with 12 bases between the two germline ends. Germline V lookup: CDR1 KGHSH, CDR2 LQKENI. The CDR3 extends over 12 amino acids. The CDR3 coding sequence is TGTGCCAGCAGCGTTAGCGGTTACGAGCAGTACTTC. This translates into CASSVSGYEQYF.

The V and J genes are TRBV19 and TRBJ2-3; no definite D call. CDR1 and CDR2 from the germline V gene are LNHDA and SQIVND (reference sequence). The CDR3 consists of 14 residues. Trimming shortened V by 5 bases and J by 1 base, and 10 bases separated the two germline ends. In nucleotides, the CDR3 is TGTGCCAGTAGTTTAGGGCCTGGCACAGATACGCAGTATTTT. Translating gives CASSLGPGTDTQYF. Full variable domain (rest looked up from reference TRBV19 and TRBJ2-3): DGGITQSPKYLFRKEGQNVTLSCEQNLNHDAMYWYRQDPGQGLRLIYYSQIVNDFQKGDIAEGYSVSREKKESFPLTVTSAQKNPTAFYLCASSLGPGTDTQYFGPGTRLTVL.

The sample holds many counts of this clonotype. The chain uses TRBV5-1 and TRBJ1-1; tentatively, D is TRBD1 (5 bases). The V end was cut by 3 bases, the J end by 1 base, with 13 bases between. The length of the CDR3 is 15 residues. Germline values: CDR1 SGHRS, CDR2 YFSETQ. CDR3 nucleotides: TGCGCCAGCAGCTCTCTAACAGGCGAGAACACTGAAGCTTTCTTT. Its translation: CASSSLTGENTEAFF.

This clonotype was found a few times. This sequence joins TRBV12-3 or TRBV12-4 and TRBJ2-7, with 8 bases fitting TRBD2. This CDR3 spans 14 amino acids. The V segment lost 3 bases and the J segment 2 bases; nucleotides outside the gene matches: 3. The CDR3 bases are TGTGCCAGCAGTTTTGCGGGGGGCCCCTACGAGCAGTACGTC. Its protein is CASSFAGGPYEQYV.

This clonotype was detected a few times. The J gene is TRBJ2-1, the V gene TRBV28, with TRBD2 identical over 11 bases. V shed 5 bases, J shed 9 bases, and the junction held 9 bases outside the gene matches. This CDR3 spans 15 amino acids. In germline, CDR1 is MDHEN, CDR2 SYDVKM. The DNA of the CDR3 is TGTGCCAGCAGTCAAATAGCGGGAGGGCTATTTGAGCAGTTCTTC. Translating gives CASSQIAGGLFEQFF.

This rearrangement joins TRBV7-8 to TRBJ2-1, with 8 bases aligning to TRBD1. The CDR3 length is 15 residues. In germline, CDR1 is SGHVS, CDR2 FQNEAQ. V shed 5 bases, J shed 9 bases, and the junction held 12 bases outside the gene matches. The CDR3 protein is CASSESPQGVFEQFF. CDR3 nucleotide sequence: TGTGCCAGCAGCGAAAGCCCACAGGGGGTTTTTGAGCAGTTCTTC.

This clonotype was recorded at least ten times. The gene calls are TRBV12-3 or TRBV12-4 and TRBJ2-2, with D perhaps assigned TRBD1 or TRBD2 (5 bases each). V lost 6 bases, J lost 1 base, and 15 bases lay in between. This CDR3 contains 16 residues. CDR3 nucleotides: TGTGCCAGCAGCCACCAGGGACCGCTGAACACCGGGGAGCTGTTTTTT. It translates to CASSHQGPLNTGELFF.

This clonotype was seen ten or more times. The chain carries TRBV11-2 and TRBJ1-1, with TRBD1 matching over 9 bases. The CDR3 extends over 14 amino acids. The germline gives CDR1 SGHAT, CDR2 FQNNGV. The V segment lost 4 bases and the J segment 5 bases; nucleotides outside the gene matches: 5. Here the CDR3 DNA reads TGTGCCAGCAGCTCACAGGGGGCGGGAACTGAAGCTTTCTTT. Amino acids: CASSSQGAGTEAFF.

This clonotype was counted only a few times. The V call is TRBV29-1, the J call TRBJ2-1; 12 bases are a match to TRBD2. The CDR3 is 14 amino acids. In germline, CDR1 is SQVTM, CDR2 ANQGSEA. V shed 5 bases and J 8 bases; nucleotides not matched to a gene: 7. The CDR3 region is CSVTLAGGWYEQFF. In nucleotides, the CDR3 is TGCAGCGTTACCCTAGCGGGAGGGTGGTATGAGCAGTTCTTC.

The genes are TRBV6-5 and TRBJ2-7; perhaps TRBD2 as D (6 bases). The CDR3 totals 12 residues. V lost 11 bases, J lost 2 bases, and 13 bases lay in between. CDR1 and CDR2 from the germline V gene are MNHEY and SVGAGI. The CDR3, as DNA: TGTGCCGGCACCTCGGGAGCCTACGAGCAGTACTTC. It is translated as CAGTSGAYEQYF.